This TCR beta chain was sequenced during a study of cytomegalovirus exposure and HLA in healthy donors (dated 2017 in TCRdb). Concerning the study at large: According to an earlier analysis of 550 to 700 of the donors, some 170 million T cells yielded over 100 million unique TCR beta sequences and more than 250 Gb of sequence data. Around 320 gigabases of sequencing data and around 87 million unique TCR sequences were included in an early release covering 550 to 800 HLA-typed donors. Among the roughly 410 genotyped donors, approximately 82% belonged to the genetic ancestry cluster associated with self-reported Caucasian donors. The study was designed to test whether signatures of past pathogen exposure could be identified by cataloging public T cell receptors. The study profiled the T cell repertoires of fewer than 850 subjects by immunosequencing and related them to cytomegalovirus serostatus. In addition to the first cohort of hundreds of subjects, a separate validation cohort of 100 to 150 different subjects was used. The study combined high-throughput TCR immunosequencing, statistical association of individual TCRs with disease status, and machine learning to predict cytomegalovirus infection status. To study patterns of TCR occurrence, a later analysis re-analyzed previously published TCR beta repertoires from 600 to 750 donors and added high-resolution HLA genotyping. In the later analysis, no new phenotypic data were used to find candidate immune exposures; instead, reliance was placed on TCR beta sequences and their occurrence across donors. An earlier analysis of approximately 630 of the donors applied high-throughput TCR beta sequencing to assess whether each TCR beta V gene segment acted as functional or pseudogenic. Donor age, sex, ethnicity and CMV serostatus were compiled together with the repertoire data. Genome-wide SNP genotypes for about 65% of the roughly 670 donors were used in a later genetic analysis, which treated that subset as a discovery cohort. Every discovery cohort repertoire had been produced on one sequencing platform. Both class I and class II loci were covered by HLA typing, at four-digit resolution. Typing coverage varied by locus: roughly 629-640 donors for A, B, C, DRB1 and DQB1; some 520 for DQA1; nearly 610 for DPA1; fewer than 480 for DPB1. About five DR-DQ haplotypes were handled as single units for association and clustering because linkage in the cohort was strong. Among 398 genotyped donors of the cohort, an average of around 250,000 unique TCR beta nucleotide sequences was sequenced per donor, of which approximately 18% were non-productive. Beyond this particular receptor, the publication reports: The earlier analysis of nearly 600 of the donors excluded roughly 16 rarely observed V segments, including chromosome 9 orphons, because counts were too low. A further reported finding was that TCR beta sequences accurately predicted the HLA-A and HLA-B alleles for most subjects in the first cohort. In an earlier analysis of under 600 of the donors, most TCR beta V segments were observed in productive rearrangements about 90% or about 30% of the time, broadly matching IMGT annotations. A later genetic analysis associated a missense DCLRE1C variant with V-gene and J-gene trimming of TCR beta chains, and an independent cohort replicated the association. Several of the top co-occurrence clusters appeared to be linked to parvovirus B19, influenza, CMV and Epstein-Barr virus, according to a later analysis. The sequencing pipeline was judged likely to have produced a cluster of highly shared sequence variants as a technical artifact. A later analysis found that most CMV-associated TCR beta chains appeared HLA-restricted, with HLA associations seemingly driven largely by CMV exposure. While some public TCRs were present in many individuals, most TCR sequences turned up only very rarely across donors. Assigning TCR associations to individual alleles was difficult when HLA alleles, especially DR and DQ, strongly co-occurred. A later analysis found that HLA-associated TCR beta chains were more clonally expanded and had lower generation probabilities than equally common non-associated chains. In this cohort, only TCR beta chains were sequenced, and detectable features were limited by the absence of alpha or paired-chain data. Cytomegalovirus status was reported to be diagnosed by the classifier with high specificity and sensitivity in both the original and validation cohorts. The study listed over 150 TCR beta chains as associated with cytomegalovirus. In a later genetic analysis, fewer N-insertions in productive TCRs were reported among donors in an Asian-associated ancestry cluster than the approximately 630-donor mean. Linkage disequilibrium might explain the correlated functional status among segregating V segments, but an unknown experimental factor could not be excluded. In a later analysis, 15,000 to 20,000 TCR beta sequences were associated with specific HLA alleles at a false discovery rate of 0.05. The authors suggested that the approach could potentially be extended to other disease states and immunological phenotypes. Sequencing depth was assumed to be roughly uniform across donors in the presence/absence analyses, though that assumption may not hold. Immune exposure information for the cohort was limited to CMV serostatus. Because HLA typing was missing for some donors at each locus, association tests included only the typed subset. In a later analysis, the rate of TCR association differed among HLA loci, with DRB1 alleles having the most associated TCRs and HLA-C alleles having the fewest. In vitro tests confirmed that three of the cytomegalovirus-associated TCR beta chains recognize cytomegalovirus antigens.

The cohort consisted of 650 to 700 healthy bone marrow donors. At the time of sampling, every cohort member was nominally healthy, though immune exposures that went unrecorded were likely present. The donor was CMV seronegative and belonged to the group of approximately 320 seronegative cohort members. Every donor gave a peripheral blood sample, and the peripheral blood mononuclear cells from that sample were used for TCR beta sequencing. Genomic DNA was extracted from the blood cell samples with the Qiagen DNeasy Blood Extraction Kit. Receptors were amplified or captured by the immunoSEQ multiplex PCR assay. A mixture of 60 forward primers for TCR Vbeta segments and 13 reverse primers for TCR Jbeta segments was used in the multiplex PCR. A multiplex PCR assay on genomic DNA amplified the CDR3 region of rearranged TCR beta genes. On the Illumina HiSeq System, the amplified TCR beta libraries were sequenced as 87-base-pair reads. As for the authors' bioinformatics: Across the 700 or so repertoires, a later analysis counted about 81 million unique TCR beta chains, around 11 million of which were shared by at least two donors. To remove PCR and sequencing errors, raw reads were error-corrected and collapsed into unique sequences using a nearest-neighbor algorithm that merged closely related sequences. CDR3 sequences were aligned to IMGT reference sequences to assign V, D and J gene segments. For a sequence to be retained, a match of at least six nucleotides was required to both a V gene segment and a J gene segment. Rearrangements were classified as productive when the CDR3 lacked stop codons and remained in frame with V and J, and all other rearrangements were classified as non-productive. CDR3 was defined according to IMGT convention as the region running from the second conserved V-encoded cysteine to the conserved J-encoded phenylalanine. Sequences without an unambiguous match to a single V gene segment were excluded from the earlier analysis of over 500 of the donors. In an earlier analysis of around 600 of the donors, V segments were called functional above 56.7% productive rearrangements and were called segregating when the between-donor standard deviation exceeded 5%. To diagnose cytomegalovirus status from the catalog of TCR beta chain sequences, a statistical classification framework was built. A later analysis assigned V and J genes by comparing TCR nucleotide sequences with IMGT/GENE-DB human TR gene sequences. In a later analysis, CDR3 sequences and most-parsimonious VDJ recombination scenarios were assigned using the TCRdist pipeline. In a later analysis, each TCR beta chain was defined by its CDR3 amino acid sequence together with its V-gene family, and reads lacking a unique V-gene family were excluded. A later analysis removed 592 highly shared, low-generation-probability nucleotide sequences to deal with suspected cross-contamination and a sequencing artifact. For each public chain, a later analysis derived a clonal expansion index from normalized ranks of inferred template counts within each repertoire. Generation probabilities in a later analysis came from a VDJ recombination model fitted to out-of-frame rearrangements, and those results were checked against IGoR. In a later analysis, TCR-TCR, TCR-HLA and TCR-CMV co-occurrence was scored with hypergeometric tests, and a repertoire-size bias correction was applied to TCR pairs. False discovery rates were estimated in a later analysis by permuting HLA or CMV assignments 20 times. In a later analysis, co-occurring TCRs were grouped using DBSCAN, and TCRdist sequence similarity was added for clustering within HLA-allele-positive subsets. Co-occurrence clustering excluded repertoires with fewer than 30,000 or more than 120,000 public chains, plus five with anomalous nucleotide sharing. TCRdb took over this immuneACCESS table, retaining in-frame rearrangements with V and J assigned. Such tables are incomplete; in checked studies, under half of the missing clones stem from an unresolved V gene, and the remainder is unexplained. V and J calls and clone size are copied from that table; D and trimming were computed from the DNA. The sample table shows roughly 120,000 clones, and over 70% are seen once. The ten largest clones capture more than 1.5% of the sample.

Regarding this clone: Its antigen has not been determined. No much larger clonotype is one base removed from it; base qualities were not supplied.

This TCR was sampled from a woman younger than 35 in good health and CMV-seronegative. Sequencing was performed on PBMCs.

The CDR3 corresponds to CASSWAGGGEKLFF. The nucleotide sequence reads as follows: TGCGCCAGCAGCTGGGCAGGGGGTGGTGAAAAACTGTTTTTT. The chain is made from TRBV5-1 and TRBJ1-4, with TRBD1 matching 7 junction bases. The CDR3 spans 14 residues, from the cysteine through the phenylalanine. The sequence is cut down to CDR3 DNA, 42 bases in frame from base 1. Trimming takes 3 bases off V and 7 bases off J; junction bases not matched to a gene: 6. CDR1 and CDR2 are read off the germline V gene as SGHRS and YFSETQ.